The 32 T cell receptor beta chains listed next were all sequenced from one sample in a study of beta chain features in type 1 diabetes. Whole-study results and caveats: Within each of all four CD4+ subsets, Type 1 diabetes patients had TCRB CDR3s that were moderately but significantly shorter.

Reverse transcription of all isolated RNA meant that expressed TCRB transcripts were sequenced. Profiling relied on immunoSEQ multiplex PCR, and the TCRdb table lists in-frame clones only, not all of them. The data show 640,000 or so clones, with about an eighth seen just once and just under 0.04% held by the top ten. Antigen specificity for these receptors is unknown. The sequencing sample was made of naive CD4+ T cells from blood. These receptors originate from a man aged 18 to 35 with type 1 diabetes.

The table lists this clone with a few counts. The rearrangement uses TRBV9 and TRBJ2-2, with D possibly matching TRBD1 (5 bases). CDR3 size: 15 residues. V shed 0 bases and J shed 4 bases, with 10 bases lying between them. Germline CDR1 reads SGDLS; CDR2 reads YYNGEE. CDR3 DNA sequence: TGTGCCAGCAGCGTAGGGGGCCTAGTCACCGGGGAGCTGTTTTTT. Its protein product is CASSVGGLVTGELFF.

The chain carries TRBV7-9 and TRBJ2-1; 7 bases fit TRBD2. Germline CDR1 and CDR2: SEHNR and FQNEAQ (reference sequence). The CDR3 is 16 amino acids. With 7 bases clipped from V and 7 bases from J, the junction kept 16 bases outside the gene matches. The CDR3 DNA reads TGTGCCAGCAACTTGATGACTAGCTCTTGGGTGAATGAGCAGTTCTTC. This codes for CASNLMTSSWVNEQFF.

The CDR3 is CASSFLTGAYEQYF. The CDR3 DNA reads TGTGCCAGCAGTTTCCTAACAGGGGCCTACGAGCAGTACTTC. The V gene is TRBV27, the J gene TRBJ2-7; 7 nucleotides agree with TRBD1. The CDR3 covers 14 residues. The V and J ends lost 3 bases and 2 bases, in that order; junction bases with no gene match: 4. Germline V CDR1 and CDR2: MNHEY, SMNVEV (reference sequence).

The chain links TRBV5-1 to TRBJ2-3; D remains ambiguous. The V gene lost 0 bases and the J gene lost 6 bases, with 11 bases spanning the gap. Germline CDR1 SGHRS, CDR2 YFSETQ. CDR3 length equals 14 residues. Written as DNA, the CDR3 is TGCGCCAGCAGCTTGGCAAGCGAAGAGGATACGCAGTATTTT. Encoded protein: CASSLASEEDTQYF.

The genes are TRBV13 and TRBJ1-3; D unclear. V dropped 0 bases and J dropped 4 bases, with 4 bases sitting between them. Germline assignment: CDR1 PRHDT and CDR2 FYEKMQ (reference sequence). The CDR3 is 13 residues long. CDR3 in DNA: TGTGCCAGCAGCTTAGGAAGGGGAAACACCATATATTTT. Translating it yields CASSLGRGNTIYF.

This clone was counted a few times. CDR3 residues: CATRRDPGTDTQYF. The DNA of the CDR3 is TGTGCCACCCGACGGGACCCAGGCACAGATACGCAGTATTTT. V and J are TRBV19 and TRBJ2-3; D assignment may be TRBD1 or TRBD2 (5 bases each). V was trimmed by 10 bases and J by 1 base, leaving 15 bases between them. Per the germline V gene, CDR1 is LNHDA and CDR2 is SQIVND (reference sequence). This CDR3 contains 14 residues.

The gene calls are TRBV30 and TRBJ1-2; D unclear. The CDR3 is 15 residues long. Germline V gene lookup returns CDR1 GTSNPN and CDR2 SVGIG (reference sequence). V was pared by 2 bases and J by 8 bases, with 21 bases between. CDR3 bases: TGTGCCTGGAGTAGAGGGTACGGCTCCCTTTCGGGCTACACCTTC. Protein product: CAWSRGYGSLSGYTF.

A few counts support this clone. The chain combines TRBV30 with TRBJ2-7; 10 bases fit TRBD2. Germline CDR1 and CDR2: GTSNPN and SVGIG (reference sequence). Trimming cost V 1 base and J 5 bases; bases outside gene matches: 11. There are 16 residues in the CDR3. The CDR3 DNA reads as TGTGCCTGGAGTGACCCTCCAGCGGGAGGGCACGACGAGCAGTACTTC. This sequence encodes CAWSDPPAGGHDEQYF. Full variable domain (rest looked up from reference TRBV30 and TRBJ2-7): SQTIHQWPATLVQPVGSPLSLECTVEGTSNPNLYWYRQAAGRGLQLLFYSVGIGQISSEVPQNLSASRPQDRQFILSSKKLLLSDSGFYLCAWSDPPAGGHDEQYFGPGTRLTVT.

There are a few counts of this clone. The CDR3 spells CASSLTSGGLTNTGELFF. The CDR3 nucleotides are TGTGCCAGCAGCTTGACCAGCGGGGGGCTTACGAACACCGGGGAGCTGTTTTTT. The chain recombines TRBV5-4 with TRBJ2-2; TRBD2 aligns across 9 bases. The CDR3 is made up of 18 amino acids. With V trimmed by 1 base and J by 0 bases, 7 bases remained unmatched. Per germline, CDR1 SGHNT and CDR2 YYREEE (reference sequence).

CDR3 protein: CASSLDPGYEQYF. CDR3 nucleotides: TGTGCCAGCAGCTTAGACCCCGGCTACGAGCAGTACTTC. The chain uses TRBV7-2 and TRBJ2-7; no definite D call. Trimming cost V 1 base and J 3 bases, with 7 bases left between them. From germline, CDR1 is SGHTA and CDR2 FQGNSA. This CDR3 has 13 amino acids. The full variable domain, its missing parts supplied by reference TRBV7-2 and TRBJ2-7, is GAGVSQSPSNKVTEKGKDVELRCDPISGHTALYWYRQSLGQGLEFLIYFQGNSAPDKSGLPSDRFSAERTGGSVSTLTIQRTQQEDSAVYLCASSLDPGYEQYFGPGTRLTVT.

About this clone: At the DNA level, this CDR3 is encoded by other sequences in the same sample as well. The CDR3 sequence: CASSVVGGYGYTF. DNA for the CDR3: TGTGCCAGCAGCGTAGTTGGGGGCTATGGCTACACCTTC. The V call is TRBV9, the J call TRBJ1-2; perhaps TRBD1 as D (5 bases). Germline V lookup: CDR1 SGDLS, CDR2 YYNGEE. V was clipped by 0 bases and J by 4 bases, with 7 bases between them. This CDR3 region has 13 residues.

V and J are TRBV7-2 and TRBJ2-3, with TRBD2 matching 11 bases. With V trimmed by 5 bases and J by 0 bases, 4 bases remained unmatched. The CDR3 length is 16 residues. CDR1 is SGHTA and CDR2 is FQGNSA in the germline V gene. The CDR3 bases are TGTGCCAGCAGCCCGGGACTAGCGGTTAGCACAGATACGCAGTATTTT. Encoded protein: CASSPGLAVSTDTQYF.

The V gene is TRBV28, the J gene TRBJ1-1; TRBD1 aligns across 7 bases. V lost 3 bases and J lost 0; bases outside the gene matches: 4. This CDR3 is built from 15 residues. Looked up from germline, CDR1 is MDHEN and CDR2 is SYDVKM. CDR3 region: CASSFEQGMNTEAFF. The CDR3 coding sequence is TGTGCCAGCAGTTTTGAACAGGGGATGAACACTGAAGCTTTCTTT.

The V call is TRBV7-3, the J call TRBJ2-2; 7 bases map to TRBD1. Per germline, CDR1 SGHTA and CDR2 FQGTGA. Unmatched junction bases numbered 6, after V lost 5 bases and J lost 3 bases. CDR3 length: 15 residues. The CDR3 nucleotides read TGTGCCAGCAGCCCCGGGGACAGATACACCGGGGAGCTGTTTTTT. Amino acids: CASSPGDRYTGELFF.

This rearrangement joins TRBV18 to TRBJ1-2, with D perhaps matching TRBD1 (5 bases). V shed 4 bases and J shed 6 bases, with 12 bases lying between them. The CDR3 consists of 13 residues. Germline V lookup: CDR1 KGHSH, CDR2 LQKENI. Written as DNA, the CDR3 is TGTGCCAGCTCACTTGACAGAGCCCATGGCTACACCTTC. Residues: CASSLDRAHGYTF.

This clone has just a few counts. The V call is TRBV30, the J call TRBJ1-6; possibly TRBD1 for D (5 bases). CDR1 is GTSNPN and CDR2 is SVGIG in the germline V gene (reference sequence). V shed 5 bases and J shed 9 bases, with 11 bases lying between them. The CDR3 is 12 residues long. CDR3 residues: CAWGTTGSPLHF. For the CDR3, the DNA is TGTGCCTGGGGGACTACCGGTTCACCCCTCCACTTT.

A remark on this clone: This CDR3 is also generated by other DNA sequences in the sample. The chain recombines TRBV6-5 with TRBJ1-2; 8 positions match TRBD1. CDR3 size: 13 residues. Trimming at V came to 6 bases and at J to 4 bases, leaving 4 bases not matched to a gene. Germline loops: CDR1 MNHEY, CDR2 SVGAGI. CDR3 bases: TGTGCCAGCAGGACAGGGGCGTCCTATGGCTACACCTTC. Translation: CASRTGASYGYTF.

CDR3 loop: CACDGGAYNEQFF. DNA for the CDR3: TGTGCCTGTGACGGGGGTGCTTACAATGAGCAGTTCTTC. This chain joins TRBV30 and TRBJ2-1; D is possibly TRBD2 (6 bases). The CDR3 is made up of 13 amino acids. V lost 6 bases and J lost 4, with 13 bases in between. The germline gives CDR1 GTSNPN, CDR2 SVGIG (reference sequence).

The rearrangement uses TRBV5-1 and TRBJ2-2; D tentatively fits TRBD1 or TRBD2 (5 bases each). The CDR3 has 15 amino acids. CDR1 SGHRS and CDR2 YFSETQ come from the germline V gene. Trimming removed 5 bases from V and 4 bases from J, with 15 bases in between. The DNA for the CDR3 is TGCGCCAGCAGGCTGGGACGGCGAGCCACCGGGGAGCTGTTTTTT. It yields the protein CASRLGRRATGELFF.

The V call is TRBV28, the J call TRBJ2-7; weak D call: TRBD1 (6 bases). V was clipped by 2 bases and J by 5 bases, with 13 bases between them. The germline gives CDR1 MDHEN, CDR2 SYDVKM. This CDR3 is built from 14 residues. In nucleotides, the CDR3 is TGTGCCAGCAGTTTAAGCGGCAGGGGCCACGAGCAGTACTTC. Translating gives CASSLSGRGHEQYF.

This clone was observed a few times. CDR3: CSVRDSSYEQYF. CDR3 in DNA: TGCAGCGTGAGGGACAGCTCCTACGAGCAGTACTTC. This chain connects TRBV29-1 to TRBJ2-7; 7 nucleotides align to TRBD1. This CDR3 region has 12 residues. The trim removed 6 bases at V and 0 bases at J, leaving 2 bases unmatched. Germline CDR1 is SQVTM and CDR2 is ANQGSEA.

This clone has a handful of counts. The chain uses TRBV27 and TRBJ2-3; the match to TRBD1 covers 11 bases. Germline values: CDR1 MNHEY, CDR2 SMNVEV (reference sequence). The length of the CDR3 is 17 residues. Trimming cost V 5 bases and J 2 bases; bases outside gene matches: 9. The CDR3 DNA reads TGTGCCAGCAGTAGTACCGGGACAGGGGGTTTCACAGATACGCAGTATTTT. Its translation: CASSSTGTGGFTDTQYF.

This clone was observed a few times. This chain uses TRBV28 with TRBJ2-2; 12 bases agree with TRBD2. Germline V gives CDR1 MDHEN, CDR2 SYDVKM. The ends lost 10 bases at V and 3 bases at J; junction bases unmatched: 9. The CDR3 contains 16 residues. The CDR3 nucleotides read TGTGCCACCGATGCCCCTAGCGGGAGGGACACCGGGGAGCTGTTTTTT. Its translation: CATDAPSGRDTGELFF.

In the case of this clone: The same CDR3 is also encoded by other DNA sequences in this sample. This chain connects TRBV6-6 to TRBJ2-3, with no clear D. The CDR3 has 13 amino acids. V lost 2 bases and J lost 0, with 3 bases in between. Germline V gene sequence: CDR1 MNHNY, CDR2 SVGAGI (reference sequence). The CDR3 here is CASSYGSTDTQYF. In DNA, the CDR3 is TGTGCCAGCAGTTACGGAAGCACAGATACGCAGTATTTT.

This clone appeared a few times. The V gene is TRBV5-1, the J gene TRBJ2-1, with a possible D match to TRBD2 (5 bases). Germline CDR1 SGHRS, CDR2 YFSETQ. The CDR3 is 15 residues long. V was shortened by 4 bases and J by 6 bases, with 17 bases between the two germline ends. The CDR3 nucleotides read TGCGCCAGCAGCCCCTCGGGAAGGATTGTCAATGAGCAGTTCTTC. As protein: CASSPSGRIVNEQFF. Filled out from reference TRBV5-1 and TRBJ2-1, the complete variable domain reads KAGVTQTPRYLIKTRGQQVTLSCSPISGHRSVSWYQQTPGQGLQFLFEYFSETQRNKGNFPGRFSGRQFSNSRSEMNVSTLELGDSALYLCASSPSGRIVNEQFFGPGTRLTVL.

In its sample, this clone was seen a few times. The rearrangement uses TRBV29-1 and TRBJ2-7; D not certain. CDR3 size: 14 residues. Trimming removed 4 bases at V and 0 bases at J, with 13 bases between. CDR1 is SQVTM and CDR2 is ANQGSEA in the germline V gene. Here the CDR3 reads CSVVGQKSSYEQYF. The CDR3 DNA is TGCAGCGTTGTAGGGCAGAAGAGCTCCTACGAGCAGTACTTC.

V usage is TRBV10-3 and J usage is TRBJ2-5; D call uncertain. In germline, CDR1 is ENHRY, CDR2 SYGVKD. CDR3 size: 14 residues. V was trimmed by 0 bases and J by 3 bases, leaving 8 bases between them. CDR3 amino acids: CAISESGMEETQYF. The CDR3 DNA reads as TGTGCCATCAGTGAGTCTGGGATGGAAGAGACCCAGTACTTC.

This clone was observed a few times. J is TRBJ2-2 and V is TRBV5-1; the match to TRBD2 covers 15 bases. The junction had 8 bases not matched to a gene; V was cut back by 4 bases and J by 7 bases. Germline CDR1 is SGHRS and CDR2 is YFSETQ. There are 17 residues in the CDR3. The CDR3 DNA is TGCGCCAGCAGCCTCGGACTAGCGGGAGGGCCGAGCGGGGAGCTGTTTTTT. Its protein product is CASSLGLAGGPSGELFF.

This clone was observed a handful of times. This chain joins TRBV7-9 and TRBJ2-7; 10 bases map to TRBD2. Germline V lookup: CDR1 SEHNR, CDR2 FQNEAQ (reference sequence). The CDR3 runs to 14 residues. J gave up 7 bases and V 2 bases, and 5 bases lay outside the gene matches. The CDR3 region is CASSLTSGVPEQYF. CDR3 coding DNA: TGTGCCAGCAGCTTAACTAGCGGGGTTCCGGAGCAGTACTTC.

The rearrangement uses TRBV7-2 and TRBJ1-4; 9 positions agree with TRBD1. The CDR3 consists of 13 residues. CDR1 and CDR2 (germline): SGHTA, FQGNSA. V lost 6 bases to trimming and J lost 8 bases; unmatched junction nucleotides: 4. Here the CDR3 DNA reads TGTGCCAGCAGGGGACAGGGTTGGGAAAAACTGTTTTTT. Translating it yields CASRGQGWEKLFF.

This clone was observed a few times. V is TRBV5-4 and J is TRBJ1-2; 7 nucleotides agree with TRBD1. V lost 4 bases and J lost 2; bases outside the gene matches: 2. The CDR3 loop spans 13 amino acids. CDR1 is SGHNT, CDR2 YYREEE, per germline (reference sequence). Here the CDR3 reads CASSPTGNYGYTF. The CDR3 DNA follows: TGTGCCAGCAGCCCGACAGGGAACTATGGCTACACCTTC. The full variable domain, completed using reference TRBV5-4 and TRBJ1-2, is ETGVTQSPTHLIKTRGQQVTLRCSSQSGHNTVSWYQQALGQGPQFIFQYYREEENGRGNFPPRFSGLQFPNYSSELNVNALELDDSALYLCASSPTGNYGYTFGSGTRLTVV.

This rearrangement joins TRBV9 to TRBJ2-3, with 7 positions matching TRBD2. The germline gives CDR1 SGDLS, CDR2 YYNGEE. The CDR3 spans 15 residues. Trimming at V came to 0 bases and at J to 5 bases, leaving 6 bases not matched to a gene. The CDR3 is CASSVAGGAEDTQYF. The DNA for the CDR3 is TGTGCCAGCAGCGTAGCGGGGGGAGCCGAAGATACGCAGTATTTT. The full variable domain, rest sourced from reference TRBV9 and TRBJ2-3, is DSGVTQTPKHLITATGQRVTLRCSPRSGDLSVYWYQQSLDQGLQFLIQYYNGEERAKGNILERFSAQQFPDLHSELNLSSLELGDSALYFCASSVAGGAEDTQYFGPGTRLTVL.